These 17 T cell receptor beta chains were all obtained from the same sample, sequenced in a study of long-term antiretroviral therapy in people with HIV. Assay version v3.0 of immunoSEQ was used, and it was run at survey level. Using immunoSEQ multiplex PCR, the repertoire was profiled, and TCRdb retains in-frame clones only, with some absent. This sample has approximately 20,000 clones, with around 80% found just once. Sequencing used unsorted PBMCs, obtained 0.5 years after starting antiretroviral therapy. These receptors were obtained from a man between 18 and 29 years old with HIV.

This chain uses TRBV29-1 with TRBJ2-1; D may be TRBD2 (6 bases). The CDR3 spans 15 residues. Trimming pared 2 bases from V and 3 bases from J, leaving 14 bases between. From germline, CDR1 is SQVTM and CDR2 ANQGSEA. The CDR3 sequence: CSVEIWDSNYNEQFF. DNA of the CDR3: TGCAGCGTTGAAATTTGGGACTCTAACTACAATGAGCAGTTCTTC.

The chain is built from TRBV7-2 and TRBJ1-5; the D is unclear. CDR1 and CDR2 from the germline V gene are SGHTA and FQGNSA. The CDR3 runs 17 residues. Deletions cut 2 bases from V and 7 bases from J, with 21 bases between. The CDR3 loop reads CASSLTWTGGGGQPQHF. As DNA, the CDR3 is TGTGCCAGCAGCTTAACGTGGACGGGAGGAGGCGGACAGCCCCAGCATTTT.

The rearrangement uses TRBV11-2 and TRBJ1-6; 9 bases match TRBD1. V lost 2 bases to trimming and J lost 6 bases; unmatched junction nucleotides: 8. CDR1 is SGHAT, CDR2 FQNNGV, per germline. This CDR3 comprises 17 residues. The CDR3 loop reads CASSLNALGQGNSPLHF. The CDR3 nucleotides read TGTGCCAGCAGCTTAAATGCTCTGGGACAGGGTAATTCACCCCTCCACTTT.

The chain couples TRBV5-1 to TRBJ1-5, with a weak D call TRBD1 (5 bases). CDR1 and CDR2 from the germline V gene are SGHRS and YFSETQ. The CDR3 contains 13 residues. Trimming stripped 5 bases from V and 4 bases from J, with 10 bases between. CDR3: CASSQGWNQPQHF. The CDR3 nucleotides are TGCGCCAGCAGTCAGGGTTGGAATCAGCCCCAGCATTTT.

The chain uses TRBV30 and TRBJ1-1; 8 bases are a match to TRBD1. The CDR3 is 12 amino acids. J lost 4 bases, V lost 6 bases, and 4 bases had no gene match. In germline, CDR1 is GTSNPN, CDR2 SVGIG (reference sequence). The CDR3: CACGQGSTEAFF. The DNA for the CDR3 is TGTGCCTGCGGACAGGGTTCCACTGAAGCTTTCTTT. Full variable domain (remainder filled in from reference TRBV30 and TRBJ1-1): SQTIHQWPATLVQPVGSPLSLECTVEGTSNPNLYWYRQAAGRGLQLLFYSVGIGQISSEVPQNLSASRPQDRQFILSSKKLLLSDSGFYLCACGQGSTEAFFGQGTRLTVV.

The V gene is TRBV6-6, the J gene TRBJ1-1; a weak D match, TRBD1 (6 bases). The CDR3 extends over 15 amino acids. Germline V gene sequence: CDR1 MNHNY, CDR2 SVGAGI (reference sequence). V lost 6 bases and J 0 bases, leaving 14 bases between the germline ends. Written as DNA, the CDR3 is TGTGCCAGCAGGATACCCAGGGGACTGAACACTGAAGCTTTCTTT. As protein: CASRIPRGLNTEAFF.

The sample holds one count of this clone. The genes are TRBV9 and TRBJ2-3, with a tentative D call TRBD2 (6 bases). Germline V gene lookup returns CDR1 SGDLS and CDR2 YYNGEE. The CDR3 covers 14 residues. Trimming took 0 bases from V and 8 from J, leaving 13 bases between them. The CDR3 loop reads CASSVGLPGGTQYF. Here the CDR3 DNA reads TGTGCCAGCAGCGTAGGCCTTCCCGGGGGTACGCAGTATTTT.

The V call is TRBV28, the J call TRBJ2-7, with TRBD1 identical over 11 bases. This CDR3 is built from 15 residues. Unmatched junction bases numbered 10, after V lost 6 bases and J lost 6 bases. Germline V gene sequence: CDR1 MDHEN, CDR2 SYDVKM. The CDR3 loop is CASSHAGTGGSEQYF. CDR3 DNA sequence: TGTGCCAGCAGCCATGCCGGGACAGGGGGTTCCGAGCAGTACTTC.

This chain uses TRBV27 with TRBJ2-5; D possibly corresponds to TRBD2 (6 bases). V was trimmed by 1 base and J by 5 bases, leaving 17 bases between them. Germline V gene lookup returns CDR1 MNHEY and CDR2 SMNVEV (reference sequence). The CDR3 extends over 16 amino acids. The CDR3 coding sequence is TGTGCCAGCAGTTTATTTGGCGGGGAGGCGTATGAGACCCAGTACTTC. Its translation: CASSLFGGEAYETQYF.

The chain carries TRBV9 and TRBJ2-7, with a weak D call TRBD1 (5 bases). This CDR3 is built from 14 residues. Trimming shortened V by 3 bases and J by 3 bases, and 13 bases separated the two germline ends. Germline loops: CDR1 SGDLS, CDR2 YYNGEE. Written as DNA, the CDR3 is TGTGCCAGCAGCGCCTCAGGGTCCGTCTACGAGCAGTACTTC. It encodes CASSASGSVYEQYF.

V usage is TRBV5-4 and J usage is TRBJ2-1; TRBD1 aligns across 8 bases. Trimming removed 6 bases from V and 10 bases from J; junction bases left unmatched: 12. The CDR3 contains 14 residues. Germline V lookup: CDR1 SGHNT, CDR2 YYREEE (reference sequence). In DNA, the CDR3 is TGTGCCAGCATCCCATTGCAGGGGGCTTCGGAGCAGTTCTTC. It translates to CASIPLQGASEQFF.

In its sample, this clone is medium-sized (0.01 to 0.1%). The V and J genes are TRBV4-2 and TRBJ2-1; D unresolved. The CDR3 covers 13 residues. Germline CDR1 reads LGHNA; CDR2 reads YNFKEQ. Deletions cut 2 bases from V and 5 bases from J, with 7 bases between. The CDR3 reads CASSQPGHNEQFF. The CDR3 DNA follows: TGTGCCAGCAGCCAACCCGGACACAATGAGCAGTTCTTC.

The genes are TRBV7-2 and TRBJ2-2, with no clear D. With 1 base removed from V and 0 bases from J, the gap between germline ends came to 9 bases. From germline, CDR1 is SGHTA and CDR2 FQGNSA. This CDR3 has 16 residues. The DNA of the CDR3 is TGTGCCAGCAGCTTAGTCCAGGATGCGAACACCGGGGAGCTGTTTTTT. Translating it yields CASSLVQDANTGELFF.

The chain recombines TRBV6-5 with TRBJ2-6; D gene uncertain. The CDR3 length is 14 residues. Germline V lookup: CDR1 MNHEY, CDR2 SVGAGI. Trimming shortened V by 4 bases and J by 3 bases, and 7 bases separated the two germline ends. The DNA of the CDR3 is TGTGCCAGCAGTTCCAGATTTGGGGCCAACGTCCTGACTTTC. Its protein product is CASSSRFGANVLTF.

The V gene is TRBV2, the J gene TRBJ2-7; TRBD1 matches at 7 bases. The ends lost 6 bases at V and 2 bases at J; junction bases unmatched: 1. Germline V CDR1 and CDR2: SNHLY, FYNNEI. This CDR3 has 12 amino acids. DNA for the CDR3: TGTGCCAGCAGACAGGGGCCCTACGAGCAGTACTTC. Amino acids: CASRQGPYEQYF.

The chain combines TRBV28 with TRBJ1-3; maybe TRBD1 (5 bases). Germline CDR1 is MDHEN and CDR2 is SYDVKM. This CDR3 spans 16 amino acids. Trimming cost V 4 bases and J 7 bases, with 20 bases left between them. CDR3 amino acids: CASSSLQGLYGNTIYF. The DNA for the CDR3 is TGTGCCAGCAGTTCCCTGCAGGGTCTGTATGGGAACACCATATATTTT.

This clone was seen a few times. The V call is TRBV28, the J call TRBJ1-2; D is ambiguous. This CDR3 spans 12 amino acids. CDR1 is MDHEN, CDR2 SYDVKM, per germline. V gave up 4 bases and J gave up 8 bases, with 11 bases separating them. The CDR3 loop reads CASSSRWPGYTF. As DNA, the CDR3 is TGTGCCAGCAGTTCCAGGTGGCCCGGCTACACCTTC.